The present T cell receptor beta chain was sequenced within a study of blood T cell repertoires in COVID-19. Donors in Cohort 3 who had recovered were those with two negative PCRs, healthcare professional clearance, or resolution of their symptoms. Looked up from germline, CDR1 is SNHLY and CDR2 is FYNNEI. The CDR3 is 14 amino acids. Unmatched junction bases numbered 6, after V lost 6 bases and J lost 5 bases. Only in-frame clones appear in the TCRdb table, and some are missing; sequencing was by immunoSEQ multiplex PCR. Of a few hundred thousand clones in the sample, 70% to 90% were seen once. This chain connects TRBV2 to TRBJ1-3, with 8 bases matching TRBD1. What was sequenced was PBMCs or T cells enriched from blood (not recorded which). The origin of this receptor is a young man who had recovered from COVID-19. The CDR3 loop is CASRPDRARNTIYF. The CDR3 DNA reads as TGTGCCAGCAGACCGGACAGGGCTAGAAACACCATATATTTT.